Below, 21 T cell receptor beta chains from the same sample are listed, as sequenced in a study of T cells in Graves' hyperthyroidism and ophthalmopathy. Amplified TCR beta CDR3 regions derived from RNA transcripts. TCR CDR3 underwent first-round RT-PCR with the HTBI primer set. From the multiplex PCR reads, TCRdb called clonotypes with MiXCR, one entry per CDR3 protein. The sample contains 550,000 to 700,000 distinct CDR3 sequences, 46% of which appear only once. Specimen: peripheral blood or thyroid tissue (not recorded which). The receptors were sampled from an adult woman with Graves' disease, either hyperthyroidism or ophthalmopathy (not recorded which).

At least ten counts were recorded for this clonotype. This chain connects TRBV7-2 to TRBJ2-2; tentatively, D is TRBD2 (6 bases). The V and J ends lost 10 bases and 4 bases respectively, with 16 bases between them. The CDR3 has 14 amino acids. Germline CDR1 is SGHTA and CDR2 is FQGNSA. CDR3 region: CATPRQAGTGELFF. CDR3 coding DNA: TGTGCCACCCCGAGACAAGCGGGCACCGGGGAGCTGTTTTTT.

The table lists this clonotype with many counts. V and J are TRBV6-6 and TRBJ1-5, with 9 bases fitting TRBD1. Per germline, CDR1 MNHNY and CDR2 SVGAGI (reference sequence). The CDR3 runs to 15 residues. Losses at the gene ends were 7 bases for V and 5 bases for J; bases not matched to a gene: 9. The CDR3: CASKHRGPGDQPQHF. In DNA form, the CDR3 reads TGTGCCAGCAAACACAGGGGGCCGGGTGATCAGCCCCAGCATTTT.

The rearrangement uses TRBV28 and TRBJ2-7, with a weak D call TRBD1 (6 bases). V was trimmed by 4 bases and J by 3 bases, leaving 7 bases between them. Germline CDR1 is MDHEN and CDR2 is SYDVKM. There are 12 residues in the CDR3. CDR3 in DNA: TGTGCCAGCAGTTGGACAGACTACGAGCAGTACTTC. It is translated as CASSWTDYEQYF. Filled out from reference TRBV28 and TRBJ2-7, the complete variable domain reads DVKVTQSSRYLVKRTGEKVFLECVQDMDHENMFWYRQDPGLGLRLIYFSYDVKMKEKGDIPEGYSVSREKKERFSLILESASTNQTSMYLCASSWTDYEQYFGPGTRLTVT.

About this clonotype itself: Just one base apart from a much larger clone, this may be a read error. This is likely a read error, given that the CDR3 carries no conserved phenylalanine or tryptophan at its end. Here the CDR3 DNA reads TGTGCCATCGGGTACTCCTACGAGCAGTACCTC. Its protein is CAIGYSYEQYL. V and J are TRBV10-3 and TRBJ2-7; D is unclear. CDR1 is ENHRY, CDR2 SYGVKD, per germline. This CDR3 contains 11 residues. Trimming cost V 8 bases and J 0 bases, with 5 bases left between them.

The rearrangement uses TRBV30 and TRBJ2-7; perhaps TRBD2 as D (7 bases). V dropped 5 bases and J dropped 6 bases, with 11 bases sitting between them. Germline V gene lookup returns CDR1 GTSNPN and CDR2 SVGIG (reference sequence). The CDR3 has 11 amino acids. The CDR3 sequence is CAWGRGAEQYF. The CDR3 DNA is TGTGCCTGGGGCCGGGGGGCCGAGCAGTACTTC.

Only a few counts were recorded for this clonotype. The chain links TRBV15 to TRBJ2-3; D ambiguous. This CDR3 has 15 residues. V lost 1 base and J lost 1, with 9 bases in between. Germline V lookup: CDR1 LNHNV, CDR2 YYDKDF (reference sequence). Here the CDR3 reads CATSRGWGGTDTQYF. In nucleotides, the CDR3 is TGTGCCACCAGCAGAGGATGGGGTGGCACAGATACGCAGTATTTT.

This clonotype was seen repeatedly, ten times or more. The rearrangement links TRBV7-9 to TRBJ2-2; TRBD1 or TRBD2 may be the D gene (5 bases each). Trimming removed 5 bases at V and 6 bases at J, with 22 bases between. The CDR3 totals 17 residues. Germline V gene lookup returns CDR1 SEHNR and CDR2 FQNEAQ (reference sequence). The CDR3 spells CASSPARGVLRSGELFF. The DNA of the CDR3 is TGTGCCAGCAGCCCCGCCCGGGGCGTGTTACGGTCCGGGGAGCTGTTTTTT. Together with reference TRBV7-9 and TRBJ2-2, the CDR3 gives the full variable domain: DTGVSQNPRHKITKRGQNVTFRCDPISEHNRLYWYRQTLGQGPEFLTYFQNEAQLEKSRLLSDRFSAERPKGSFSTLEIQRTEQGDSAMYLCASSPARGVLRSGELFFGEGSRLTVL.

The CDR3 region is CASSAWGLAGIETQYF. CDR3 coding DNA: TGTGCCAGCAGCGCGTGGGGACTAGCGGGAATTGAGACCCAGTACTTC. This sequence joins TRBV2 and TRBJ2-5; TRBD2 matches at 13 bases. J lost 5 bases, V lost 6 bases, and 9 bases had no gene match. There are 16 residues in the CDR3. Germline CDR1 SNHLY, CDR2 FYNNEI.

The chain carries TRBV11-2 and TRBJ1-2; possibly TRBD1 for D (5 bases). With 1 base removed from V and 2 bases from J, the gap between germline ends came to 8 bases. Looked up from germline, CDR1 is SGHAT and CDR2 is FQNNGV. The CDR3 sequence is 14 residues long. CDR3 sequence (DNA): TGTGCCAGCAGCTTAGCTACAGGAAACTATGGCTACACCTTC. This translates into CASSLATGNYGYTF.

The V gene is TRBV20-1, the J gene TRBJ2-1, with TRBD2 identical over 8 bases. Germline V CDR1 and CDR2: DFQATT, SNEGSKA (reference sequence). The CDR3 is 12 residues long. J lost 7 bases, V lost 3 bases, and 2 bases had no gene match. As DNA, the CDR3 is TGCAGTGCTAGGGGACTAGGGAATGAGCAGTTCTTC. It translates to CSARGLGNEQFF.

The DNA of the CDR3 is TGTGCCAGCAGTTTTTTGACAGCTAACTATGGCTACACCTTC. Encoded protein: CASSFLTANYGYTF. The V call is TRBV12-3 or TRBV12-4, the J call TRBJ1-2, with D perhaps matching TRBD1 (5 bases). This CDR3 spans 14 amino acids. V was cut by 3 bases and J by 0 bases, with 8 bases left in between.

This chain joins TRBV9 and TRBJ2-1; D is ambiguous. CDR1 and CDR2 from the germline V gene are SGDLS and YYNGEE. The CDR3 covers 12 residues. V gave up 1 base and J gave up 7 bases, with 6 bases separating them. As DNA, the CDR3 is TGTGCCAGCAGCGTACACTCAAATGAGCAGTTCTTC. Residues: CASSVHSNEQFF.

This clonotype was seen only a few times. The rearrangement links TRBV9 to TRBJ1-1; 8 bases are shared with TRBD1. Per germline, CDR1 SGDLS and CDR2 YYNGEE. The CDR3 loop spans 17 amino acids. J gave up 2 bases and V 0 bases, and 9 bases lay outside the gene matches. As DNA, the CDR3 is TGTGCCAGCAGCGTAGGCAGGGGGCAGGCCGTCAACACTGAAGCTTTCTTT. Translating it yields CASSVGRGQAVNTEAFF.

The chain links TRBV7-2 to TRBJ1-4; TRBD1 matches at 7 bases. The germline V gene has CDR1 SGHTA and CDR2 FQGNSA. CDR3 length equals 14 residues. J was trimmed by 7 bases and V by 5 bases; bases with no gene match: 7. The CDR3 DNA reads TGTGCCAGCAGCCCGGGAAGGGACAGTGAAAAACTGTTTTTT. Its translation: CASSPGRDSEKLFF.

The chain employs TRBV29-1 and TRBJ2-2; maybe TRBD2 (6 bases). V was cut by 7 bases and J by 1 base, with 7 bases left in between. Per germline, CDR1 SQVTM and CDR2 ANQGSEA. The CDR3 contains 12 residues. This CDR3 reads CSGRENTGELFF. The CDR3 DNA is TGCAGCGGGCGGGAGAACACCGGGGAGCTGTTTTTT.

The CDR3 here is CASSFNFGRGYEQYF. The CDR3 nucleotides read TGCGCCAGCAGCTTTAACTTTGGCAGGGGCTACGAGCAGTACTTC. This chain joins TRBV5-1 and TRBJ2-7; weak D call: TRBD1 (6 bases). Trimming took 2 bases from V and 3 from J, leaving 15 bases between them. Looked up from germline, CDR1 is SGHRS and CDR2 is YFSETQ. The CDR3 length is 15 residues.

The CDR3 DNA follows: TGCAGTGCTAGGGGGTCGAGGCAGCCCCAGCATTTT. It specifies CSARGSRQPQHF. This chain uses TRBV20-1 with TRBJ1-5; D unclear. The germline V and J ends were trimmed by 3 bases and 7 bases, with 10 bases remaining between them. Germline V gene data show CDR1 as DFQATT and CDR2 as SNEGSKA (reference sequence). The CDR3 totals 12 residues.

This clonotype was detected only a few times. CDR3: CSVETSKGEHSPLHF. Written as DNA, the CDR3 is TGCAGTGTTGAGACTAGCAAGGGGGAGCACTCACCCCTCCACTTT. The chain joins TRBV20-1 to TRBJ1-6; tentatively, D is TRBD1 (6 bases). This CDR3 has 15 amino acids. CDR1 and CDR2 from the germline V gene are DFQATT and SNEGSKA (reference sequence). Trimming left V 7 bases short and J 10 bases short, with 23 bases between.

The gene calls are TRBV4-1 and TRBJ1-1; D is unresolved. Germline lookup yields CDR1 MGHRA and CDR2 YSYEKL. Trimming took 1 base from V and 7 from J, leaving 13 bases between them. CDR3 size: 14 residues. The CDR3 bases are TGCGCCAGCAGCCAAGCGGTTCATTGGGGTGAAGCTTTCTTT. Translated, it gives CASSQAVHWGEAFF.

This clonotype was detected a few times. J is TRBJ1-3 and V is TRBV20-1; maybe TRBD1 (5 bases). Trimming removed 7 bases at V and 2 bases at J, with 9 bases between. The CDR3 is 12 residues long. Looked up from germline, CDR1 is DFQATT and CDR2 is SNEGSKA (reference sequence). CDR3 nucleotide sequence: TGCAGTGTCGGGGCAGCTGGAAACACCATATATTTT. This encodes CSVGAAGNTIYF.

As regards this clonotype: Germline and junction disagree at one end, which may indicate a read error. CDR3 in amino acids: CASSQDFMSAGWGQETQYF. The CDR3 region has the DNA TGCGCCAGCAGCCAAGATTTTATGTCGGCAGGTTGGGGGCAAGAGACCCAGTACTTC. This chain connects TRBV7-2 to TRBJ2-5, with D tentatively TRBD1 or TRBD2 (5 bases each). This CDR3 is built from 19 residues. Per the germline V gene, CDR1 is SGHTA and CDR2 is FQGNSA.